This TCR beta chain was identified in a study of blood T cells in healthy people across ages. A second PCR of roughly 7 to 11 cycles used a sample-barcoded 5' primer and a J-beta primer mix. Every cDNA molecule carried a tag from a template-switch adaptor bearing 12 random nucleotides. TCRdb ran MiXCR on the 5' RACE reads and lists one entry per CDR3 protein. The repertoire holds about 1.5 million distinct CDR3 sequences, with 35% to 45% as singletons. The CDR3 has 16 residues. Per germline, CDR1 SGHTA and CDR2 FQGTGA. Trimming at V came to 1 base and at J to 3 bases, leaving 3 bases not matched to a gene. Comments on this clonotype: Its antigen is as yet unknown.

The study's findings and limits: Researchers report that TCR beta diversity correlated strongly with naive T cell percentage.

The sample providers were healthy Caucasian people from Russia, aged about 6 to 90. A minimum of 6.5 million PBMCs was isolated per sample. Sequenced: blood. The sequence was collected from a woman aged 18-29 years in good health. V gene TRBV7-3 combines with J gene TRBJ2-7, with 13 bases fitting TRBD2. The CDR3 DNA reads as TGTGCCAGCAGCTTAAAGGGGACTAGCGGGATCTACGAGCAGTACTTC. This sequence encodes CASSLKGTSGIYEQYF.